This T cell receptor (beta chain) was found in a study of T cell responses to AZD1222 COVID-19 vaccine. The overall study: Pooled together were second doses at about 4 or about 12 weeks. General study findings and limits: The study found vaccine-associated CD4 TCRs spanning spike, dominant at 160-218 and 743-854. After the peak T cell response, and only then, were repertoires sampled. In a largely white British group with more females than males, clonal diversity was possibly underestimated.

Some clones are missing from TCRdb's copy, which holds only in-frame ones; the method was immunoSEQ multiplex PCR. The sample contains about 140,000 clones, about 86% of which appear only once. Points on this clone: Its antigen remains unknown.

This receptor was identified in an adult in good health. The sample consisted of peripheral blood, taken on day 0 of AZD1222 vaccination.

This CDR3 is CASSYSKSPVYQETQYF. In DNA form, the CDR3 reads TGTGCCAGCAGTTACTCGAAATCCCCGGTGTACCAAGAGACCCAGTACTTC. The rearrangement uses TRBV6-2 or TRBV6-3 and TRBJ2-5; D gene unclear. The germline V gene encodes CDR1 MNHEY and CDR2 SVGEGT. The CDR3 covers 17 residues. Trimming cost V 0 bases and J 0 bases, with 14 bases left between them.